This T cell receptor beta chain was sequenced for a study of cytomegalovirus exposure and HLA in healthy donors. Study findings and constraints: About 180 TCR beta chains were listed as cytomegalovirus-associated.

In the PCR, 60 Vbeta and 13 Jbeta primers were used. Repertoires were generated with immunoSEQ multiplex PCR, while TCRdb's copy carries only in-frame clones and drops some. Among about 180,000 clones listed, approximately 84% were seen once. This CDR3 is 12 amino acids long. Germline CDR1 SGHRS, CDR2 YFSETQ. Trimming pared 2 bases from V and 7 bases from J, leaving 10 bases between. Comment on this clone: What it recognizes is unknown.

The sequenced material came from PBMCs. This TCR derives from a boy aged 2 to 10 in good health and CMV-seronegative. The rearrangement links TRBV5-1 to TRBJ2-7; D perhaps matches TRBD1 (6 bases). CDR3: CASSFPGAEQYF. The CDR3, as DNA: TGCGCCAGCAGCTTCCCAGGGGCAGAGCAGTACTTC.